Presented here are 23 T cell receptor beta chains from one specimen sequenced in a study of CD8+ T cells in alopecia areata. Extracted RNA was reverse transcribed, and the resulting cDNA served as sequencing template. Clones were read by immunoSEQ multiplex PCR, and TCRdb kept only the in-frame ones, dropping some. The data contain more than 200,000 clones, less than 45% of them singletons. Treatment in this sample: oral pan-JAK inhibitor, 5-10 mg twice daily. The specimen comprised CD4+ T cells sorted from blood, sampled at roughly week 36, from a patient treated with tofacitinib. The receptor set was obtained from a human donor with alopecia areata.

CDR3 loop: CASRQTDYEQYF. In DNA form, the CDR3 reads TGTGCCAGCAGACAGACCGACTACGAGCAGTACTTC. The V call is TRBV6-6, the J call TRBJ2-7; D remains ambiguous. V gave up 6 bases and J gave up 3 bases, with 9 bases separating them. There are 12 residues in the CDR3. CDR1 and CDR2 (germline): MNHNY, SVGAGI (reference sequence).

J is TRBJ1-3 and V is TRBV11-2; the D gene is possibly TRBD1 (5 bases). CDR3 length: 16 residues. Trimming shortened V by 1 base and J by 5 bases, and 15 bases separated the two germline ends. Germline loops: CDR1 SGHAT, CDR2 FQNNGV. The CDR3 loop reads CASSLGLGELRNTIYF. The CDR3 DNA sequence: TGTGCCAGCAGCTTAGGTCTAGGGGAATTGAGAAACACCATATATTTT.

This clone showed up just a few times. This sequence joins TRBV2 and TRBJ2-1, with D possibly being TRBD2 (6 bases). The CDR3 runs 17 residues. Germline V gives CDR1 SNHLY, CDR2 FYNNEI. The V gene lost 5 bases and the J gene lost 5 bases, with 22 bases spanning the gap. CDR3 nucleotides: TGTGCCAGCAGTCTACGAGGGCGGGGAGAGGGGAACAATGAGCAGTTCTTC. Translated: CASSLRGRGEGNNEQFF. Full variable domain (missing parts from reference TRBV2 and TRBJ2-1): EPEVTQTPSHQVTQMGQEVILRCVPISNHLYFYWYRQILGQKVEFLVSFYNNEISEKSEIFDDQFSVERPDGSNFTLKIRSTKLEDSAMYFCASSLRGRGEGNNEQFFGPGTRLTVL.

The V call is TRBV6-6, the J call TRBJ2-7; TRBD2 aligns across 9 bases. The CDR3 covers 15 residues. Per germline, CDR1 MNHNY and CDR2 SVGAGI (reference sequence). J was trimmed by 0 bases and V by 6 bases; bases with no gene match: 6. The CDR3 spells CASRGLSGSSYEQYF. In nucleotides, the CDR3 is TGTGCCAGCAGGGGACTTAGCGGGAGCTCCTACGAGCAGTACTTC.

The CDR3 is CASSLERVAYNEQFF. The CDR3 DNA reads TGTGCCAGCAGCTTAGAGCGGGTGGCTTACAATGAGCAGTTCTTC. The chain combines TRBV6-1 with TRBJ2-1; D might be TRBD2 (6 bases). Trimming took off 6 bases at V and 4 bases at J, with 16 bases between the two ends. The CDR3 is 15 amino acids. In germline, CDR1 is MNHNS, CDR2 SASEGT.

Worth noting for this clone: The same CDR3 can be traced to other DNA sequences in this sample. CDR3 sequence reads: CSVVREETQYF. In DNA, the CDR3 is TGCAGCGTTGTAAGGGAAGAGACCCAGTACTTC. The genes are TRBV29-1 and TRBJ2-5; D gene uncertain. Germline values: CDR1 SQVTM, CDR2 ANQGSEA. V was shortened by 4 bases and J by 3 bases, with 6 bases between the two germline ends. The CDR3 loop spans 11 amino acids.

CDR3 amino acids: CASSSDGGRAGNTQYF. For the CDR3, the DNA is TGTGCCAGCAGCTCGGACGGCGGGAGGGCCGGAAATACGCAGTATTTT. The chain employs TRBV5-6 and TRBJ2-3, with 9 bases fitting TRBD2. The CDR3 consists of 16 residues. The J segment lost 7 bases and the V segment lost 3 bases, leaving 12 bases of the junction unmatched. Germline CDR1 SGHDT, CDR2 YYEEEE.

This chain links TRBV27 with TRBJ2-7; D is uncertain. Deletions cut 6 bases from V and 9 bases from J, with 12 bases between. The CDR3 covers 11 residues. From germline, CDR1 is MNHEY and CDR2 SMNVEV (reference sequence). The CDR3 reads CASSALNGQYF. For the CDR3, the DNA is TGTGCCAGCAGCGCCCTAAATGGGCAGTACTTC.

V usage is TRBV18 and J usage is TRBJ1-2, with D possibly TRBD1 on 6 matching bases. CDR3 length equals 17 residues. Germline V CDR1 and CDR2: KGHSH, LQKENI. Trimming took off 3 bases at V and 3 bases at J, with 20 bases between the two ends. The CDR3 nucleotides read TGTGCCAGCTCACCTCGCTCCAGGGGAGATTACCACTATGGCTACACCTTC. Encoded protein: CASSPRSRGDYHYGYTF.

A few counts support this clone. This chain connects TRBV25-1 to TRBJ1-5; D ambiguous. This CDR3 is 14 amino acids long. V gave up 1 base and J gave up 3 bases, with 7 bases separating them. Germline V gene lookup returns CDR1 MGHDK and CDR2 SYGVNS. CDR3 nucleotide sequence: TGTGCCAGCAGTGAATTTCGGGTCAATCAGCCCCAGCATTTT. Translated, it gives CASSEFRVNQPQHF.

Remarks on this clone: Other DNA sequences of this sample code for an identical CDR3. This chain uses TRBV14 with TRBJ2-5; no firm D call. The CDR3 covers 12 residues. The germline gives CDR1 SGHDN, CDR2 FVKESK. V lost 1 base and J 5 bases, leaving 5 bases between the germline ends. As DNA, the CDR3 is TGTGCCAGCAGCCAAGTGTGGGAGACCCAGTACTTC. It translates to CASSQVWETQYF.

The sample holds many counts of this clone. The CDR3 spells CASGSALQPQHF. The CDR3 nucleotides are TGTGCCAGCGGGTCAGCCCTTCAGCCCCAGCATTTT. The genes are TRBV6-6 and TRBJ1-5; no clear D. The ends were cut back, 8 bases at V and 6 bases at J, with 11 bases in the middle. Germline CDR1 reads MNHNY; CDR2 reads SVGAGI (reference sequence). The CDR3 is made up of 12 amino acids.

This chain uses TRBV30 with TRBJ2-5, with D possibly matching TRBD1 (6 bases). Germline lookup yields CDR1 GTSNPN and CDR2 SVGIG (reference sequence). The CDR3 runs to 13 residues. V was trimmed by 4 bases and J by 5 bases, leaving 14 bases between them. CDR3 loop: CAWKRPGQETQYF. The CDR3 DNA follows: TGTGCCTGGAAAAGACCAGGACAGGAGACCCAGTACTTC.

V is TRBV11-2 and J is TRBJ2-3; 10 positions agree with TRBD2. The CDR3 has 10 residues. The V gene's germline CDR1 is SGHAT and CDR2 FQNNGV. Trimming took 8 bases from V and 13 from J; bases not matched to a gene: 3. Here the CDR3 reads CASASGSKYF. CDR3 DNA: TGTGCCAGCGCTAGCGGGAGCAAGTATTTT.

In regard to this clone: The same CDR3 is also encoded by other DNA sequences in this sample. This chain uses TRBV29-1 with TRBJ2-7; no definite D call. Germline CDR1 SQVTM, CDR2 ANQGSEA. The CDR3 runs to 12 residues. The germline V and J ends were trimmed by 4 bases and 3 bases, with 10 bases remaining between them. CDR3 bases: TGCAGCGTTGGGGATAGCAGCTACGAGCAGTACTTC. This translates into CSVGDSSYEQYF.

This sequence joins TRBV30 and TRBJ2-1; D is tentatively TRBD1 or TRBD2 (5 bases each). Looked up from germline, CDR1 is GTSNPN and CDR2 is SVGIG (reference sequence). Between the trimmed V and J ends, which lost 2 bases and 3 bases, there was a span of 14 bases. CDR3 length equals 15 residues. The CDR3 loop reads CAWSYRGTGYNEQFF. The CDR3, as DNA: TGTGCCTGGAGTTATCGGGGCACCGGCTACAATGAGCAGTTCTTC.

This clone was observed a few times. The J gene is TRBJ2-1, the V gene TRBV2; 9 bases map to TRBD2. In germline, CDR1 is SNHLY, CDR2 FYNNEI. CDR3 size: 18 residues. V lost 1 base to trimming and J lost 4 bases; unmatched junction nucleotides: 11. The CDR3 DNA reads TGTGCCAGCAGTGAAGAATTAGCGGGAGTCAGATTGTACAATGAGCAGTTCTTC. Translated: CASSEELAGVRLYNEQFF.

The chain is built from TRBV4-2 and TRBJ2-1; D remains unclear. V was cut by 0 bases and J by 2 bases, with 8 bases left in between. Germline V gene lookup returns CDR1 LGHNA and CDR2 YNFKEQ. CDR3 length equals 15 residues. The CDR3 loop is CASSQDRSPYNEQFF. In DNA form, the CDR3 reads TGTGCCAGCAGCCAAGATCGCAGCCCCTACAATGAGCAGTTCTTC.

By frequency in the sample, this clone is medium-sized. The chain employs TRBV11-2 and TRBJ1-2; possible D gene TRBD1, 6 bases. In germline, CDR1 is SGHAT, CDR2 FQNNGV. Trimming stripped 5 bases from V and 4 bases from J, with 17 bases between. This CDR3 is 15 amino acids long. The DNA for the CDR3 is TGTGCCAGCAGCAACTCAATCAGGGGACGCTATGGCTACACCTTC. It is translated as CASSNSIRGRYGYTF.

This chain connects TRBV4-2 to TRBJ1-4; unclear D gene. Per the germline V gene, CDR1 is LGHNA and CDR2 is YNFKEQ. The ends were cut back, 5 bases at V and 8 bases at J, with 6 bases in the middle. This CDR3 region has 11 residues. The CDR3 DNA sequence: TGTGCCAGCAGCGAGTTGGAAAAACTGTTTTTT. This codes for CASSELEKLFF.

The chain links TRBV9 to TRBJ2-7; 10 nucleotides line up with TRBD2. Germline V lookup: CDR1 SGDLS, CDR2 YYNGEE. The CDR3 length is 14 residues. V dropped 3 bases and J dropped 5; count of bases not matched to a gene: 5. The CDR3 here is CASSALAGSHEQYF. The CDR3 coding sequence is TGTGCCAGCAGCGCACTAGCGGGGTCTCACGAGCAGTACTTC. The entire variable domain, with the rest obtained from reference TRBV9 and TRBJ2-7, is as follows: DSGVTQTPKHLITATGQRVTLRCSPRSGDLSVYWYQQSLDQGLQFLIQYYNGEERAKGNILERFSAQQFPDLHSELNLSSLELGDSALYFCASSALAGSHEQYFGPGTRLTVT.

This chain uses TRBV6-5 with TRBJ2-1, with 16 bases lining up with TRBD2. The V segment lost 2 bases and the J segment 9 bases; nucleotides outside the gene matches: 1. The CDR3 is 15 amino acids. Germline V gives CDR1 MNHEY, CDR2 SVGAGI. CDR3 protein: CASSYGTSGRVEQFF. The DNA for the CDR3 is TGTGCCAGCAGTTACGGGACTAGCGGGAGGGTTGAGCAGTTCTTC.

The chain links TRBV29-1 to TRBJ2-7; 11 bases match TRBD2. The V gene's germline CDR1 is SQVTM and CDR2 ANQGSEA. This CDR3 comprises 14 residues. The V segment lost 6 bases and the J segment 2 bases; nucleotides outside the gene matches: 6. As DNA, the CDR3 is TGCAGCGTCTCAACTAGCGGGAGCGCCTACGAGCAGTACTTC. This translates into CSVSTSGSAYEQYF.